The source of this TCR beta chain is a study of beta chain features in type 1 diabetes. The study's findings and limits: Fewer insertions but more deletions were seen at VDJ junctions in type 1 diabetes patients.

As to this clone: Its antigen is as yet unknown.

CDR1 is SGDLS, CDR2 YYNGEE, per germline. V was shortened by 0 bases and J by 3 bases, with 8 bases between the two germline ends. The CDR3 consists of 14 residues. Expressed TCRB transcripts were sequenced because the entire RNA isolate underwent reverse transcription. Generated by immunoSEQ multiplex PCR, the TCRdb table keeps only in-frame clones and is missing some. Of 900,000 or so clones in the sample, around a sixth were seen once. The origin of this receptor is a young woman in good health. Sequenced material: naive CD4+ T cells from blood. V usage is TRBV9 and J usage is TRBJ2-3; D not resolved. The CDR3 loop reads CASSVDIGTDTQYF. The CDR3, as DNA: TGTGCCAGCAGCGTAGATATTGGTACAGATACGCAGTATTTT.